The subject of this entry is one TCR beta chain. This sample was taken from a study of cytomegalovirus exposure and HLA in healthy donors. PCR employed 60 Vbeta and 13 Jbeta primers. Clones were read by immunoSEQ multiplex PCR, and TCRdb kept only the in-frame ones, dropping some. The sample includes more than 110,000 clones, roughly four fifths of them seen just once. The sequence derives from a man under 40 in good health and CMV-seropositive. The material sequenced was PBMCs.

The CDR3 reads CASSPEGGGPYEQYF. The DNA for the CDR3 is TGTGCCAGCAGTCCCGAGGGCGGGGGCCCCTACGAGCAGTACTTC. This chain uses TRBV6-6 with TRBJ2-7; a weak D match, TRBD2 (7 bases). The germline gives CDR1 MNHNY, CDR2 SVGAGI (reference sequence). The CDR3 runs to 15 residues. V lost 5 bases and J 2 bases, leaving 16 bases between the germline ends.